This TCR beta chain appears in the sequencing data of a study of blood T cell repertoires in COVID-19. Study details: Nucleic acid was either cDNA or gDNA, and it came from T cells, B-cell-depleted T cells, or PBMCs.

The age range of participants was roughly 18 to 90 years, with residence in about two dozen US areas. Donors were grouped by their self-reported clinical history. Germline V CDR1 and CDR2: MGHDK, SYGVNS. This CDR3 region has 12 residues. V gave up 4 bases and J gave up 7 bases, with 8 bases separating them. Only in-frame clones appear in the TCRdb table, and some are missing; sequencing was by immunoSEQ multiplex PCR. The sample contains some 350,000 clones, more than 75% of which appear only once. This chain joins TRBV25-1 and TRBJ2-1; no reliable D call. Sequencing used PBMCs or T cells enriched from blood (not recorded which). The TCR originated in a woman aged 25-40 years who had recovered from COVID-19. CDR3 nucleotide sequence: TGTGCCAGCAGTGTCCGGTGGAATGAGCAGTTCTTC. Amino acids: CASSVRWNEQFF.